The 12 T cell receptor beta chains given below trace back to one sample, sequenced in a study of T cell responses to AZD1222 COVID-19 vaccine. The data were produced by immunoSEQ multiplex PCR, yet TCRdb's version contains in-frame clones alone and is incomplete. The sample shows over 120,000 clones, roughly 92% of them seen only once. Here the sequenced sample was peripheral blood, taken on day 0 of AZD1222 vaccination. The receptor source for this set is an adult in good health.

Here the CDR3 DNA reads TGTGCCAGCAGTTTTCAAGGGGCTCAGCCCCAGCATTTT. It codes for CASSFQGAQPQHF. The chain combines TRBV28 with TRBJ1-5, with a weak D call TRBD1 (5 bases). Trimming cost V 3 bases and J 6 bases, with 9 bases left between them. Germline V lookup: CDR1 MDHEN, CDR2 SYDVKM. The CDR3 extends over 13 amino acids.

The chain recombines TRBV7-8 with TRBJ1-4; D remains unclear. Deletions cut 5 bases from V and 8 bases from J, with 6 bases between. Looked up from germline, CDR1 is SGHVS and CDR2 is FQNEAQ. The CDR3 has 11 residues. CDR3 coding DNA: TGTGCCAGCAGCCAACACGAAAAACTGTTTTTT. Encoded protein: CASSQHEKLFF.

The V and J genes are TRBV6-5 and TRBJ2-3; D is possibly TRBD1 or TRBD2 (5 bases each). Trimming pared 8 bases from V and 5 bases from J, leaving 14 bases between. Germline CDR1 reads MNHEY; CDR2 reads SVGAGI. The CDR3 is 13 residues long. The CDR3 region is CASGGFRGDTQYF. The DNA of the CDR3 is TGTGCCAGCGGGGGATTCAGAGGAGATACGCAGTATTTT.

The chain employs TRBV9 and TRBJ2-6; the D gene is possibly TRBD1 (6 bases). This CDR3 has 17 residues. The germline V gene has CDR1 SGDLS and CDR2 YYNGEE. V gave up 3 bases and J gave up 2 bases, with 15 bases separating them. CDR3 sequence: CASSENRVRPGANVLTF. CDR3 coding DNA: TGTGCCAGCAGCGAAAACAGGGTCCGGCCTGGGGCCAACGTCCTGACTTTC.

V usage is TRBV11-3 and J usage is TRBJ2-1; 13 positions match TRBD2. Trimming at V came to 1 base and at J to 7 bases, leaving 4 bases not matched to a gene. The germline gives CDR1 SGHNT, CDR2 YENEEA. The CDR3 loop spans 16 amino acids. The CDR3 nucleotides are TGTGCCAGCAGCTTAGGACTAGCGGGGGGTAGGAATGAGCAGTTCTTC. It is translated as CASSLGLAGGRNEQFF. Looking up the rest from reference TRBV11-3 and TRBJ2-1 gives the full variable domain: EAGVVQSPRYKIIEKKQPVAFWCNPISGHNTLYWYLQNLGQGPELLIRYENEEAVDDSQLPKDRFSAERLKGVDSTLKIQPAELGDSAVYLCASSLGLAGGRNEQFFGPGTRLTVL.

The chain joins TRBV11-3 to TRBJ2-1; TRBD1 might be the D (6 bases). The CDR3 is 13 residues long. The ends were cut back, 8 bases at V and 5 bases at J, with 13 bases in the middle. Germline CDR1 and CDR2: SGHNT and YENEEA. The CDR3 sequence: CASGWGPNNEQFF. In DNA, the CDR3 is TGTGCCAGCGGTTGGGGGCCCAACAATGAGCAGTTCTTC.

This clone has just one count. The V gene is TRBV7-8, the J gene TRBJ2-1; 10 nucleotides agree with TRBD2. Trimming cost V 5 bases and J 0 bases; bases outside gene matches: 10. The V gene's germline CDR1 is SGHVS and CDR2 FQNEAQ. The length of the CDR3 is 18 residues. The CDR3 coding sequence is TGTGCCAGCAGCCCCCTCGTAGCGGGAGGCTTCTCCTACAATGAGCAGTTCTTC. Amino acid sequence: CASSPLVAGGFSYNEQFF.

This clone has more than one count but fewer than ten. The chain is built from TRBV5-4 and TRBJ2-5, with D hard to call. The ends were cut back, 2 bases at V and 3 bases at J, with 2 bases in the middle. The CDR3 length is 11 residues. The V gene's germline CDR1 is SGHNT and CDR2 YYREEE (reference sequence). Written as DNA, the CDR3 is TGTGCCAGCAGCTTAGAAGAGACCCAGTACTTC. Translating it yields CASSLEETQYF.

The chain joins TRBV27 to TRBJ2-3, with unresolved D. The V and J ends lost 5 bases and 2 bases respectively, with 14 bases between them. The CDR3 contains 15 residues. Germline values: CDR1 MNHEY, CDR2 SMNVEV (reference sequence). The CDR3 DNA reads as TGTGCCAGCAGTCGTGATCGGAGCCACACAGATACGCAGTATTTT. It translates to CASSRDRSHTDTQYF.

The chain employs TRBV19 and TRBJ1-1; 7 bases fit TRBD1. The CDR3 covers 14 residues. Germline CDR1 is LNHDA and CDR2 is SQIVND (reference sequence). The V gene end was trimmed by 2 bases and the J gene end by 8 bases; junction bases not matched to a gene: 8. CDR3 sequence: CASSIPTGRAEAFF. The DNA of the CDR3 is TGTGCCAGTAGTATACCGACAGGGAGGGCCGAAGCTTTCTTT.

V usage is TRBV9 and J usage is TRBJ2-3; weak D call: TRBD1 (5 bases). V shed 2 bases and J shed 5 bases, with 15 bases lying between them. Looked up from germline, CDR1 is SGDLS and CDR2 is YYNGEE. The CDR3 has 15 residues. The CDR3 DNA is TGTGCCAGCAGCGTGCAGGGCTTGCCTGGAGATACGCAGTATTTT. Translating gives CASSVQGLPGDTQYF.

A single count supports this clone. The CDR3 reads CASSFSGSVRQETQYF. CDR3 bases: TGTGCCAGCAGCTTTAGCGGGAGCGTCCGCCAAGAGACCCAGTACTTC. This chain connects TRBV5-8 to TRBJ2-5, with TRBD2 matching 9 bases. The CDR3 is made up of 16 amino acids. Germline values: CDR1 SGHTS, CDR2 YDEGEE. Trimming took 2 bases from V and 1 from J; bases not matched to a gene: 6.